The rows below give T cell receptor beta chains drawn from one sample of a study of shared clonotypes between healthy human individuals. Here immunoSEQ multiplex PCR was the method, and the copy in TCRdb shows in-frame clones only, minus some. The sample holds approximately 740,000 clones, over 90% seen once. The specimen sequenced was naive CD8+ T cells sorted from blood. The receptors were gathered from a man in his thirties or forties in good health. Both conserved end residues are part of each CDR3. A D gene is named only where the DNA matches it firmly. Part of the rows lack a size; the others show once, few, many or a class for expanded clones.

clone_size,v_call,j_call,d_call,cdr3_nt,cdr3_aa
-,TRBV7-8,TRBJ2-5,-,TGTGCCAGCAGCTTAGGGCGGGAGACCCAGTACTTC,CASSLGRETQYF
-,TRBV4-1,TRBJ2-1,TRBD2,TGCGCCAGCAGCCAAGAGGGGGGGATTGAGCAGTTCTTC,CASSQEGGIEQFF
once,TRBV7-9,TRBJ2-1,-,TGTGCCAGCAGCTTATTCCGGGACGATTACAATGAGCAGTTCTTC,CASSLFRDDYNEQFF
-,TRBV27,TRBJ1-2,TRBD1,TGTGCCACTCGGACAGGGGGCTTGGGCTACACCTTC,CATRTGGLGYTF
-,TRBV10-3,TRBJ2-5,-,TGTGCCATCAGTGAGGGGCAGGTATGGGAGACCCAGTACTTC,CAISEGQVWETQYF
-,TRBV13,TRBJ2-7,TRBD1,TGTGCCAGCAGCCCTCGGGACAGCTCGAGCCGAACCTACGAGCAGTACTTC,CASSPRDSSSRTYEQYF
-,TRBV6-6,TRBJ2-2,TRBD1,TGTGCCAGCAGGAAGACAGGGGAGTTTTCCGGGGAGCTGTTTTTT,CASRKTGEFSGELFF
once,TRBV2,TRBJ1-2,-,TGTGCCAGCAGTGGGACGGGGGACTATGGCTACACCTTC,CASSGTGDYGYTF
once,TRBV7-3,TRBJ2-1,TRBD2,TGTGCCAGCAGCCCAACCGGGACTAGCGGGAGGAAATTCTACAATGAGCAGTTCTTC,CASSPTGTSGRKFYNEQFF
-,TRBV27,TRBJ2-7,-,TGTGCCAGCAGTTTATCAGCGGGCTACGAGCAGTACTTC,CASSLSAGYEQYF
-,TRBV7-9,TRBJ2-7,-,TGTGCCAGCAGCTATCTAGCGAACGAGCAGTACTTC,CASSYLANEQYF
once,TRBV2,TRBJ2-5,-,TGTGCCAGCAATTTTAACAGGGGGGGCGAGGAGACCCAGTACTTC,CASNFNRGGEETQYF
-,TRBV7-2,TRBJ1-5,-,TGTGCCAGCAGCTTAGCGACGGGACGGCCCCAGCATTTT,CASSLATGRPQHF
-,TRBV20-1,TRBJ2-1,-,TGCAGTGCTAGGGTAATTAGTGAGCAGTTCTTC,CSARVISEQFF
once,TRBV7-3,TRBJ2-1,-,TGTGCCAGCAGCTTAACGCGAAGTGATATATCGGATGAGCAGTTCTTC,CASSLTRSDISDEQFF
-,TRBV7-6,TRBJ2-7,TRBD2,TGTGCCAGCAGCCCGGGACTAGTTTTCGTCTACGAGCAGTACTTC,CASSPGLVFVYEQYF
-,TRBV11-2,TRBJ2-2,-,TGTGCCAGCAGCTACACAGAGAACACCGGGGAGCTGTTTTTT,CASSYTENTGELFF
-,TRBV7-8,TRBJ2-6,-,TGTGCCAGCAGCTTACCAGCTGGGGCGAAATCTGGGGCCAACGTCCTGACTTTC,CASSLPAGAKSGANVLTF
-,TRBV13,TRBJ2-3,TRBD2,TGTGCCAGCAGCGCTCCCTCGGGACTAGCGGGAGGAGATACGCAGTATTTT,CASSAPSGLAGGDTQYF
-,TRBV29-1,TRBJ1-1,TRBD1,TGCAGCGTTGTTTACCTTCGGACAGGGGGCAGGGAAGCTTTCTTT,CSVVYLRTGGREAFF
-,TRBV19,TRBJ2-2,-,TGTGCCAGTAGTCAGCAGGGGACCGGGGAGCTGTTTTTT,CASSQQGTGELFF
-,TRBV7-9,TRBJ1-5,-,TGTGCCAGCAGTTTAGGTTCAGGGGTCCGGCAGCCCCAGCATTTT,CASSLGSGVRQPQHF
-,TRBV27,TRBJ2-5,-,TGTGCCAGCAAAACCAAAGAGACCCAGTACTTC,CASKTKETQYF
-,TRBV4-3,TRBJ1-4,-,TGCGCCAGCAGCCAAGAGGATCGGGGATTGAGTGAAAAACTGTTTTTT,CASSQEDRGLSEKLFF
-,TRBV28,TRBJ2-7,-,TGTGCCACCCTACGTGGGAACTACGAGCAGTACTTC,CATLRGNYEQYF
-,TRBV30,TRBJ2-7,-,TGTGCGGCCTCGACAGTTGGCTACGAGCAGTACTTC,CAASTVGYEQYF
-,TRBV7-2,TRBJ2-1,TRBD1,TGTGCCAGCAGCTTATCCGGGACAGCCAACAATGAGCAGTTCTTC,CASSLSGTANNEQFF
-,TRBV4-3,TRBJ1-5,-,TGCGCCAGCAGCCAAGTGGTGAATCCCAATCAGCCCCAGCATTTT,CASSQVVNPNQPQHF
-,TRBV15,TRBJ2-1,TRBD2,TGTGCCACCAGCAGTGGACTAGCGGGAAAATACAATGAGCAGTTCTTC,CATSSGLAGKYNEQFF
-,TRBV27,TRBJ2-1,TRBD2,TGTGCCAGCAGTATGGGACTAGCGGGGCAGTTCTTC,CASSMGLAGQFF
-,TRBV7-9,TRBJ2-2,-,TGTGCCAGCAGCCTATACACCGGGGAGCTGTTTTTT,CASSLYTGELFF
-,TRBV6-5,TRBJ2-5,-,TGTGCCAGCAGTTACGAGGGGACCCAGTACTTC,CASSYEGTQYF
-,TRBV28,TRBJ1-1,-,TGTGCCAGCAGCCCGACGAGCGTCAGATACAACACTGAAGCTTTCTTT,CASSPTSVRYNTEAFF
-,TRBV5-4,TRBJ2-7,TRBD2,TGTGCCAGCAGCCAGGGGCTAGCGGGAGAGAAGGGATTTTACGAGCAGTACTTC,CASSQGLAGEKGFYEQYF
-,TRBV2,TRBJ1-2,-,TGTGCCAGCAGTGACGGGCCGGGGGGGATAACTGGCTACACCTTC,CASSDGPGGITGYTF
-,TRBV10-3,TRBJ1-3,-,TGTGCCATCAGTGAGTCAGGGTCCGGAAACACCATATATTTT,CAISESGSGNTIYF
-,TRBV28,TRBJ1-5,-,TGTGCCAGCAGTCAGCGATATAGCAATCAGCCCCAGCATTTT,CASSQRYSNQPQHF
-,TRBV7-3,TRBJ2-7,TRBD2,TGTGCCAGCAGCTTACTAGCGGGCTCCTACGAGCAGTACTTC,CASSLLAGSYEQYF
-,TRBV27,TRBJ2-1,TRBD2,TGTGCCAGCAGTTTATCCCCTAGCGGGAAGGACCCTTTTGGGCAGTTCTTC,CASSLSPSGKDPFGQFF
-,TRBV6-1,TRBJ2-7,TRBD2,TGTGCCAGCAGTGAATGGGGGCTAGCGGGAGGAGAGCAGTACTTC,CASSEWGLAGGEQYF
-,TRBV19,TRBJ2-3,TRBD2,TGTGCCAGTAGTATAGAGGCTAGCGGGACACCCGGAGATACGCAGTATTTT,CASSIEASGTPGDTQYF
once,TRBV10-3,TRBJ1-1,-,TGTGCCATCAGTGAGTTAAAAGGCATGAACACTGAAGCTTTCTTT,CAISELKGMNTEAFF
-,TRBV4-3,TRBJ1-2,-,TGCGCCAGCAGCCAAGGCAGGAACTATGGCTACACCTTC,CASSQGRNYGYTF
-,TRBV11-2,TRBJ2-5,-,TGTGCCAGCAGCGTACAGGTACAAGAGACCCAGTACTTC,CASSVQVQETQYF
-,TRBV19,TRBJ2-7,-,TGTGCCAGTATTTGGGTTGGAGGGCACGAGCAGTACTTC,CASIWVGGHEQYF
-,TRBV6-6,TRBJ2-7,-,TGTGCCAGCAGCCGGGACAGGGTCGCGGGGGGGTACTTC,CASSRDRVAGGYF
-,TRBV19,TRBJ1-5,-,TGTGCCAGTAGTGGGGGGGACAATCAGCCCCAGCATTTT,CASSGGDNQPQHF
-,TRBV10-3,TRBJ2-1,TRBD2,TGTGCCACCTCCCCGGCTACTAGCGGCGTCTCCTACAATGAGCAGTTCTTC,CATSPATSGVSYNEQFF
-,TRBV7-3,TRBJ2-1,TRBD2,TGTGCCAGCAGCCCCCAAAGCGGGAGTCCCTACAATGAGCAGTTCTTC,CASSPQSGSPYNEQFF
-,TRBV11-2,TRBJ1-2,-,TGTGCCAGCAGCCAACCGACAGGAAGAGCTAACTATGGCTACACCTTC,CASSQPTGRANYGYTF